The TCR beta chain described here comes from a study of neoadjuvant nivolumab and ipilimumab in lung cancer. Study details: The combination arm added day-1 ipilimumab 1 mg/kg to nivolumab 3 mg/kg on days 1, 15, 29. Study results and caveats: TCR clonality did not significantly correlate with pathologic tumor regression. From pretherapy to surgery, tumor richness and clonality rose with dual therapy.

The data were produced by immunoSEQ multiplex PCR, yet TCRdb's version contains in-frame clones alone and is incomplete. The sample lists 25,000 to 30,000 clones; around 76% were seen once. This clone has just a few counts. Its cognate antigen is unknown. Source: tumor tissue, taken after neoadjuvant nivolumab, alone or with ipilimumab, at or shortly before surgery. The TCR comes from an adult with non-small cell lung cancer.

CDR3 DNA sequence: TGTGCCACCAGCTTTGGGGGGGATGGCTACACCTTC. The encoded protein is CATSFGGDGYTF. The V gene is TRBV15, the J gene TRBJ1-2; TRBD1 might be the D (5 bases). Trimming took off 5 bases at V and 6 bases at J, with 10 bases between the two ends. The germline CDR1 and CDR2 sequences are LNHNV and YYDKDF (reference sequence). This CDR3 has 12 amino acids.